This T cell receptor beta chain was recorded in a study of T cell changes during pregnancy in multiple sclerosis. Germline V gene data show CDR1 as MNHNS and CDR2 as SASEGT. The CDR3 has 14 amino acids. With 4 bases clipped from V and 4 bases from J, the junction kept 4 bases outside the gene matches. Data came from immunoSEQ multiplex PCR; TCRdb stores just in-frame clones and leaves some out. The sample has around 30,000 clones; just over 90% are singletons. The source is a female donor with multiple sclerosis, enrolled in a pregnancy study. The chain is built from TRBV6-1 and TRBJ1-2, with 9 bases identical to TRBD1. The material sequenced was CD4+ T cells from peripheral blood mononuclear cells, taken in the second trimester of pregnancy. The CDR3 DNA sequence: TGTGCCAGCAGTGTCCCGGGACAGGGCTATGGCTACACCTTC. The encoded protein is CASSVPGQGYGYTF.